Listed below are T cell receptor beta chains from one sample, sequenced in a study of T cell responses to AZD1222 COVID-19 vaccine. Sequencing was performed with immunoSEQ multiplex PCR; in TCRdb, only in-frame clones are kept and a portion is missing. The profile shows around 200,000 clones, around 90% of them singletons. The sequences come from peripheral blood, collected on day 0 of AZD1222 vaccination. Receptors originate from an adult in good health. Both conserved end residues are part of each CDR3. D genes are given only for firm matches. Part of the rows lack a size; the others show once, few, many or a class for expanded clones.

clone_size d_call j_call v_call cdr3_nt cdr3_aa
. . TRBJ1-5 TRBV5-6 TGTGCCAGCAGCTTGGGAGGGGACAATCACTCCCAGCATTTT CASSLGGDNHSQHF
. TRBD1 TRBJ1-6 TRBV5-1 TGCGCCAGCAGCCCAGGGGACAGGGTAAATTCACCCCTCCACTTT CASSPGDRVNSPLHF
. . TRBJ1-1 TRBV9 TGTGCCAGCGCCTGGGGGGGAAACACTGAAGCTTTCTTT CASAWGGNTEAFF
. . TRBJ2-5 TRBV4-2 TGTGCCAGCAGCCCGGGGACGCCCAGCCAAGAGACCCAGTACTTC CASSPGTPSQETQYF
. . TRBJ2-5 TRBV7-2 TGTGCCAGCAGCTTAAAAGAGACCCAGTACTTC CASSLKETQYF
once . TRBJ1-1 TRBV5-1 TGCGCCAGCAGCTTGGATCCCCCAGGTGAAGCTTTCTTT CASSLDPPGEAFF
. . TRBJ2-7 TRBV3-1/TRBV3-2 TGTGCCAGCAGCCAAGGTCCGTTTGAGCAGTACTTC CASSQGPFEQYF
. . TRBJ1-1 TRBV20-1 TGCAGTGCCCCGGATCTCACTGAAGCTTTCTTT CSAPDLTEAFF
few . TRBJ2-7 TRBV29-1 TGCAGCGTTGCCGACCAATACGAGCAGTACTTC CSVADQYEQYF
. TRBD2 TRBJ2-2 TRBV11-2 TGTGCCAGCAGCCCCCTCGATGCGCGGGAGGCGGCCGGGGAGCTGTTTTTT CASSPLDAREAAGELFF
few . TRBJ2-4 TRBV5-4 TGTGCCAGCAGCTTGGCCCCCGATGTGACCAAAAACATTCAGTACTTC CASSLAPDVTKNIQYF
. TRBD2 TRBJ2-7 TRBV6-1 TGTGCCAGCAGTGACGGAGCGGGGGGCTCCTACGAGCAGTACTTC CASSDGAGGSYEQYF
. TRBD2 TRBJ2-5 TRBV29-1 TGCAGCGTTGTCGGGACTAGCGGGGAGTACCAAGAGACCCAGTACTTC CSVVGTSGEYQETQYF
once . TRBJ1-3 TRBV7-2 TGTGCCAGCAGCTTAGGGGGGCCCTCTGGAAACACCATATATTTT CASSLGGPSGNTIYF
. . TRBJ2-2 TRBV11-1 TGTGCCAGCACCACCGGACAGTACGCCGGGGAGCTGTTTTTT CASTTGQYAGELFF
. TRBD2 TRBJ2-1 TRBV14 TGTGCCAGCAGCCAAGGAGGGCTAGCGGACTCCTACAATGAGCAGTTCTTC CASSQGGLADSYNEQFF
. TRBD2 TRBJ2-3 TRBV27 TGTGCCAGCAGCCGTAGACTAGCGGGAGGGCCGGCAGATACGCAGTATTTT CASSRRLAGGPADTQYF
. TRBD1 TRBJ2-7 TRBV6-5 TGTGCCAGCAGCCCCGGGACAGGGGGCTCCTACGAGCAGTACTTC CASSPGTGGSYEQYF
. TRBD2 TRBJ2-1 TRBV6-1 TGTGCCAGCAGTGAATGGGGTAGCGGGAGTGTAAATGAGCAGTTCTTC CASSEWGSGSVNEQFF
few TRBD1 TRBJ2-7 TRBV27 TGTGCCACCACCGGTAGGGACAGCCTCCACGAGCAGTACTTC CATTGRDSLHEQYF
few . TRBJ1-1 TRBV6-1 TGTGCCAGCAGTGAGTACAGTAACACTGAAGCTTTCTTT CASSEYSNTEAFF
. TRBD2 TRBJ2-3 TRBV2 TGTGCCAGCAGTGCTCCTAGCGGGGGTGCAGATACGCAGTATTTT CASSAPSGGADTQYF
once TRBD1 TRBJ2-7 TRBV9 TGTGCCAGCAGAGGGACAGGGGACGAGCAGTACTTC CASRGTGDEQYF
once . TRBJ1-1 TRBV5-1 TGCGCCAACCCAGGACGGCGCGTCACTGAAGCTTTCTTT CANPGRRVTEAFF
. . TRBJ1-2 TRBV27 TGTGCCAGCAGTTTATCAGGATATGGCTACACCTTC CASSLSGYGYTF
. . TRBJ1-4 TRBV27 TGTGCCAGCAGTCCCGTACAAGCCCCAACTAATGAAAAACTGTTTTTT CASSPVQAPTNEKLFF
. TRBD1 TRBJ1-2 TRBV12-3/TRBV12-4 TGTGCCAGCACCCGGACAGGGAGTGGCTACACCTTC CASTRTGSGYTF
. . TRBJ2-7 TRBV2 TGTGCCAGCAGTGAGGCAGCCTACGAGCAGTACTTC CASSEAAYEQYF
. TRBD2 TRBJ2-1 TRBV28 TGTGCCAGCACGGTCGGTCTGGCGGGAGGGGGGTTTTTGAATGAGCAGTTCTTC CASTVGLAGGGFLNEQFF
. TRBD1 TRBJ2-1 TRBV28 TGTGCCAGCAGTCTGGGACAGTACAATGAGCAGTTCTTC CASSLGQYNEQFF
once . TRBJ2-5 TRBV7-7 TGTGCTAGCAGCACGAACCCGGGGCTCCAAGAGACCCAGTACTTC CASSTNPGLQETQYF
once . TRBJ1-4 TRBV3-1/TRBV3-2 TGTGCCAGCAGTTGGAGTACTGCAACTAATGAAAAACTGTTTTTT CASSWSTATNEKLFF
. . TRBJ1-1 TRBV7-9 TGTGCCAGCAGCTCCGAATGGGACACTGAAGCTTTCTTT CASSSEWDTEAFF
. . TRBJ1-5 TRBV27 TGTGCCAGCGAGATGAGGGGGTTAACGCGCAATCAGCCCCAGCATTTT CASEMRGLTRNQPQHF
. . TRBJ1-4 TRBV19 TGTGCCAGTAGTATCGTACAGTTTAATGAAAAACTGTTTTTT CASSIVQFNEKLFF
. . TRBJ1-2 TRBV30 TGTGCCTGGCTGGGGGATACGTGGGGCTACACCTTC CAWLGDTWGYTF
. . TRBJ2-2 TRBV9 TGTGCCAGCGACGGGGGATTGAACACCGGGGAGCTGTTTTTT CASDGGLNTGELFF
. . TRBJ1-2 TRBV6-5 TGTGCCAGCAGTTCGATGGGACTCAACTATGGCTACACCTTC CASSSMGLNYGYTF
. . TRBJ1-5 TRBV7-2 TGTGCCAGCAGCTTACAGGGCCAGCCCCAGCATTTT CASSLQGQPQHF
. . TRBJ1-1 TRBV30 TGTGCCTGGAGGACCCAGGCCACTGAAGCTTTCTTT CAWRTQATEAFF
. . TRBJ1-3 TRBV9 TGTGCCAGCAGCGTAGCTATTGGGAGGGGGGGAAACACCATATATTTT CASSVAIGRGGNTIYF
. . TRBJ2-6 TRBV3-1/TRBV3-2 TGTGCCAGCAGCCAAGTACCCGGCTCTGGGGCCAACGTCCTGACTTTC CASSQVPGSGANVLTF
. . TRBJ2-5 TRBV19 TGTGCCAGTAGTGCCGGGACATCCTCGCAAGAGACCCAGTACTTC CASSAGTSSQETQYF